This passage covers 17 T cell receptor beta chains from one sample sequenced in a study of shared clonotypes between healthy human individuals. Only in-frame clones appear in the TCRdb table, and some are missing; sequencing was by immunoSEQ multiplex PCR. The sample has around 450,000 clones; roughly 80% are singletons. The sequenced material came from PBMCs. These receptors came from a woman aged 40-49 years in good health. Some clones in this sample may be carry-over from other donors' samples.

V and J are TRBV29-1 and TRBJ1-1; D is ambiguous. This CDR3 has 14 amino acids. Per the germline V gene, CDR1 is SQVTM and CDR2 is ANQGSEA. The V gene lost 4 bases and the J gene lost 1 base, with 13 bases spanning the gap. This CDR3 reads CSVAWGGRNTEAFF. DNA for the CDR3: TGCAGCGTTGCGTGGGGTGGAAGGAACACTGAAGCTTTCTTT.

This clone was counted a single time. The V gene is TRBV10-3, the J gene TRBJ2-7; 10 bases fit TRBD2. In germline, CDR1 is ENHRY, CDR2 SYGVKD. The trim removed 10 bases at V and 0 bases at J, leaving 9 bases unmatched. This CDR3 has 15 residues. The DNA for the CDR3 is TGTGCCACGAGACTAGCGGGCGAGGGCTCCTACGAGCAGTACTTC. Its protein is CATRLAGEGSYEQYF.

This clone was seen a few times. CDR3 in amino acids: CAISELVGPSGQYF. CDR3 coding DNA: TGTGCCATCAGTGAGTTGGTTGGGCCCTCGGGCCAGTACTTC. This chain uses TRBV10-3 with TRBJ2-5; D remains ambiguous. CDR1 and CDR2 (germline): ENHRY, SYGVKD. Trimming took 1 base from V and 10 from J, leaving 16 bases between them. This CDR3 spans 14 amino acids.

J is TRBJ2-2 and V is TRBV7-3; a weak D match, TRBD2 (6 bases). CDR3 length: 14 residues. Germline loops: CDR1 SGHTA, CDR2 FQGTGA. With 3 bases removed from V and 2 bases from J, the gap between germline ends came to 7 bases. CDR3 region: CASSLDYNTGELFF. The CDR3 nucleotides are TGTGCCAGCAGCTTGGACTACAACACCGGGGAGCTGTTTTTT.

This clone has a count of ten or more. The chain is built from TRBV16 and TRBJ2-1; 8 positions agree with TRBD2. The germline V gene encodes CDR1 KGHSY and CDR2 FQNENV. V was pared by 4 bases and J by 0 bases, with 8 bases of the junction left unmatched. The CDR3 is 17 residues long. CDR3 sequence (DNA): TGTGCCAGCAGCCCCAGGGGCGGGAGGAGCTCCTACAATGAGCAGTTCTTC. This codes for CASSPRGGRSSYNEQFF.

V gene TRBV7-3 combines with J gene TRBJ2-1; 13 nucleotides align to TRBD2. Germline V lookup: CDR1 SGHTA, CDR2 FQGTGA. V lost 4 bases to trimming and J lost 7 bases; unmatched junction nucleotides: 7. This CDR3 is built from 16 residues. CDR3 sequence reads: CASSSGLAGVSNEQFF. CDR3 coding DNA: TGTGCCAGCAGCTCCGGACTAGCGGGAGTGTCAAATGAGCAGTTCTTC.

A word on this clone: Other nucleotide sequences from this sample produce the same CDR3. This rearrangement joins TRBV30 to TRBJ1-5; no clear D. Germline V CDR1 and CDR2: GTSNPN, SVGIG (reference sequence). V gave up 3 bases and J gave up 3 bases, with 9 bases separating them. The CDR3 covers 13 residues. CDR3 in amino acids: CAWRDGFNQPQHF. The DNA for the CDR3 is TGTGCCTGGAGGGACGGATTCAATCAGCCCCAGCATTTT.

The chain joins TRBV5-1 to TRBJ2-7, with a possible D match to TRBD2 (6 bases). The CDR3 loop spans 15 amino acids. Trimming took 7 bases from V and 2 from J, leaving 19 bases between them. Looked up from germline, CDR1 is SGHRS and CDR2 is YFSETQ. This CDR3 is CASSPDGDSTYEQYF. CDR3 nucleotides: TGCGCCAGCTCACCCGACGGGGACTCCACCTACGAGCAGTACTTC.

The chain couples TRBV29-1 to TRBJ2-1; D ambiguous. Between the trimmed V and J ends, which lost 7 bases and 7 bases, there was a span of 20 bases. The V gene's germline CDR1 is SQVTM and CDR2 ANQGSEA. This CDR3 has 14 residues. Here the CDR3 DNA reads TGCAGCGCCGTCGAAAACGACCCTAAAAATGAGCAGTTCTTC. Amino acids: CSAVENDPKNEQFF.

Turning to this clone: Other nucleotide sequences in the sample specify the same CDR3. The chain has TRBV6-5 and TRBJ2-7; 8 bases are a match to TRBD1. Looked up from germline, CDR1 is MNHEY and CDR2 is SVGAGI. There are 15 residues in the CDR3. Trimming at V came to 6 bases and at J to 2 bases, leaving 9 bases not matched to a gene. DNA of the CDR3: TGTGCCAGCAGACCAGCCGGGACAGGTGCCTACGAGCAGTACTTC. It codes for CASRPAGTGAYEQYF.

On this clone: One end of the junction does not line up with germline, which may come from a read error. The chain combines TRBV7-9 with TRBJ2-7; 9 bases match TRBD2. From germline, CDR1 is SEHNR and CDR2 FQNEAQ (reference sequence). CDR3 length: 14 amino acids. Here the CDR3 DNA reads TGTGCCAGCAGCCTAGCGGGACCCGCCTACGAGCAGTACTTC. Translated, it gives CASSLAGPAYEQYF.

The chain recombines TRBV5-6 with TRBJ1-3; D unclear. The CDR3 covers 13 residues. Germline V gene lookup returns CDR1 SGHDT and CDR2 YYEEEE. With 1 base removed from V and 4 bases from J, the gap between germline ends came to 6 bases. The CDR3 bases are TGTGCCAGCAGCTTGCGATTCGGAAACACCATATATTTT. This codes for CASSLRFGNTIYF.

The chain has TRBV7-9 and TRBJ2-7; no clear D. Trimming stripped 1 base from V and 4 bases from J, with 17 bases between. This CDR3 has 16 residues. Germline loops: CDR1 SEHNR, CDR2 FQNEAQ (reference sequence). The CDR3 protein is CASSLGGGEIAYEQYF. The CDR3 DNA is TGTGCCAGCAGCTTAGGAGGTGGAGAGATCGCGTACGAGCAGTACTTC.

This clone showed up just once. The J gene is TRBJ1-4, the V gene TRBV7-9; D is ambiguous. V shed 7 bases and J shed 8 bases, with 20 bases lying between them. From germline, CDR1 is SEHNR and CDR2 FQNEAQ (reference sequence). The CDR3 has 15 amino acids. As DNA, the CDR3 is TGTGCCAGCACCCCATCGACGGCGTATAGGGAAAAACTGTTTTTT. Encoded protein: CASTPSTAYREKLFF.

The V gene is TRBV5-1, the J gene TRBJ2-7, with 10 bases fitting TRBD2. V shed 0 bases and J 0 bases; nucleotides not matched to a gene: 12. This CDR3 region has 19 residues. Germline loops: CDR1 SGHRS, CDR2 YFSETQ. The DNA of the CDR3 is TGCGCCAGCAGCTTGGGGTTAGCGGGAGGCCATACGTACTCCTACGAGCAGTACTTC. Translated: CASSLGLAGGHTYSYEQYF.

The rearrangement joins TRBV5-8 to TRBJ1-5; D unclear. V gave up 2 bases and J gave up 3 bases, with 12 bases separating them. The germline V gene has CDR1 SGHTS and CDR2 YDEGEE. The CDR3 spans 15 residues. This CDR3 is CASSFNSLINQPQHF. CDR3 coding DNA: TGTGCCAGCAGCTTTAACAGTTTAATCAATCAGCCCCAGCATTTT.

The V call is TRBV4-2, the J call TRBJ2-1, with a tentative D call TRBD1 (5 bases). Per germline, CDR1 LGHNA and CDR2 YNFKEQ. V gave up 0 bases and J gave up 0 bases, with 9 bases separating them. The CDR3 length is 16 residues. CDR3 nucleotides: TGTGCCAGCAGCCAAGATACAGGTTCCTCCTACAATGAGCAGTTCTTC. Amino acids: CASSQDTGSSYNEQFF.